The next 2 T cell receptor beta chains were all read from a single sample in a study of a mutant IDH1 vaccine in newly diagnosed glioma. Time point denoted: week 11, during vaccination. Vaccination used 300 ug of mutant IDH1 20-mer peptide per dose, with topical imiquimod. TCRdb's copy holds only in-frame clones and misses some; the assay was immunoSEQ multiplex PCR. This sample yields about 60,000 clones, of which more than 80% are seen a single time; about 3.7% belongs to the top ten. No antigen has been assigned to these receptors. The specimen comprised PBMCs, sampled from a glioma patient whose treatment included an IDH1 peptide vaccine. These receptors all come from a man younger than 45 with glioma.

The CDR3 nucleotides are TGTGCCAGCAGTCCCCGGGGTAGTTCCTCAGGCTACACCTTC. This codes for CASSPRGSSSGYTF. The chain joins TRBV2 to TRBJ1-2; D is uncertain. Germline values: CDR1 SNHLY, CDR2 FYNNEI. Trimming removed 5 bases from V and 8 bases from J, with 18 bases in between. This CDR3 has 14 residues.

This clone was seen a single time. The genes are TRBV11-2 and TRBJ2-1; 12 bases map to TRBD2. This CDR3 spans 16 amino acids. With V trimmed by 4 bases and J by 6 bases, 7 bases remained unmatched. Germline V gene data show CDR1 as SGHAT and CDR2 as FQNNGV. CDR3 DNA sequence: TGTGCCAGCAGCTCTCGTACTAGCGGGAGGAGCAATGAGCAGTTCTTC. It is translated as CASSSRTSGRSNEQFF.